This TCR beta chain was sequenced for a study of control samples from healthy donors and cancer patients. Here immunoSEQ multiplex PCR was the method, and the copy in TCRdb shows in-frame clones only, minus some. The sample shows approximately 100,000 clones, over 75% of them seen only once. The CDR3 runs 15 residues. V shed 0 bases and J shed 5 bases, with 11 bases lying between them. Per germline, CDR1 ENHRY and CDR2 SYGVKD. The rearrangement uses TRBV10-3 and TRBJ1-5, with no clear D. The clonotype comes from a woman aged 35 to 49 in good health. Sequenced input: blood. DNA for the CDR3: TGTGCCATCAGTGAGTCGGACTTCTCCGATCAGCCCCAGCATTTT. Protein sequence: CAISESDFSDQPQHF.